This T cell receptor beta chain was recorded in a study of tumour-infiltrating T cells in Burkitt lymphoma. Study-level information: Patients covered every epidemiological subtype of Burkitt lymphoma. Productive clonality predicted overall and progression-free survival.

Study results and limitations: Several public clonotypes recurred in numerous Burkitt lymphoma patients.

This clone was found a few times. What it binds is not known. The repertoire was sequenced with immunoSEQ multiplex PCR; TCRdb's copy has only in-frame clones and lacks some. The sample contains around 3,900 clones, about 14% of which appear only once. Sequencing was carried out using tumor tissue. The clonotype originates from a human donor with Burkitt lymphoma.

The CDR3 nucleotides are TGCGCCAGCAGCTTGGAGGGTGGAAACACCATATATTTT. Protein sequence: CASSLEGGNTIYF. The chain employs TRBV5-1 and TRBJ1-3, with D unclear. Germline values: CDR1 SGHRS, CDR2 YFSETQ. The CDR3 length is 13 residues. V was shortened by 0 bases and J by 3 bases, with 4 bases between the two germline ends.